This T cell receptor (beta chain) was profiled in a study of read filtering for tumor transcriptome and immune sequencing (TCRdb year 2020). Background on the whole study: The cohort had approximately 16 male and more than 11 female patients with a mean age of roughly 66 years, ranging from about 40 to 85. Under revised international staging, about eight patients fell into R-ISS I, more than 15 into R-ISS II and more than five into R-ISS III. As a main aim, a read-filtering strategy for immune repertoire data was addressed, with the specific question being whether clonotypes supported by a single read should be removed. After DNase treatment, whole-transcriptome libraries were prepared with the TruSeq RNA Access Library Prep Kit. Using the same bone marrow samples, the study ran both targeted immune repertoire sequencing and bulk whole-transcriptome sequencing and then compared the TCR repertoires from each method. TCR-region mapped reads per sample ranged from about 4.05 to 11 million with IR-seq versus only roughly 75 to 1,300 with RNA-seq. Overall study results and their limits: Rather than purified T cells, the sorted CD138-negative fraction was a mixed bone marrow immune population. Clonotypes were captured by IR-seq at much higher depth and more reliably than by RNA-seq, and smaller IR-seq throughput was sufficient for identification of most shared clonotypes. When single-read clonotypes were removed, the proportions of shared clonotypes in IR-seq and RNA-seq correlated more strongly. Single-read clonotypes made up roughly 82% of clonotypes but roughly 3.2% of total reads in IR-seq, and less than 75% of clonotypes and 40% to 50% of reads in RNA-seq.

TCR libraries were constructed from roughly 0.4 ug RNA using the Immunoverse kit, and molecular barcoded adaptors covering alpha/delta and beta/gamma chains were employed. TCR library preparation used the same RNA that was used for transcriptome sequencing. Sequencing of the TCR libraries was done on an Illumina HiSeq 4000 with 2 x 150 cycles. In the paper's pipeline: Using MiXCR, which included quality filtering and error correction, TCR reads were aligned to human V, D, J and C references and then assembled into CDR3 clonotypes. Clonotype counts and gene usage diversity were analyzed with the tcR package in R. Raw mapping reads were checked after the RNA-seq reads had been mapped by STAR aligner version 2.5.3a onto the human GRCh37 genome. To test how sequencing depth affects detected clonotypes, IR-seq fastq files were randomly downsampled with Seqtk 1.3. TCRdb handled the public reads itself, with Q25 trimming in fastp and clone calling in MiXCR, and kept productive beta chains. Every CDR3 protein is listed once, alongside the most common genes and DNA of its rows. The V and J calls, along with clone size, are taken from TCRdb and not from the paper's own processing. The table for this sample lists 15,000 to 20,000 distinct CDR3 sequences; around 21% of them were counted only once. Around 24% of the sample goes to the ten largest clones.

This clonotype is labeled medium-sized (0.01 to 0.1%). Its antigen specificity is not known. Base qualities are not provided; no much larger clone lies one nucleotide away. Every patient had bone marrow sampled at the time of active disease. Isolation of bone marrow mononuclear cells was performed by Ficoll-Hypaque density gradient centrifugation. CD138-negative cells were obtained by negative selection after labeling with CD138 magnetic microbeads on a MACS separator, removing myeloma plasma cells. Purity of the isolated cells was checked by flow cytometry on an Attune NxT using CD138 antibodies. TRIzol reagent was used to extract total RNA, and a NanoDrop spectrophotometer was used to quantify the extracted RNA. For each patient, the CD138-negative bone marrow sample underwent paired RNA-seq and IR-seq. From its cysteine to its phenylalanine, the CDR3 spans 17 amino acids. Only the CDR3 DNA is retained, 51 bases long and in frame from the first base. The germline V gene sets CDR1 to LGHNA and CDR2 to YNFKEQ. The trim is 0 bases for V and 0 bases for J, with a gap of 12 bases between the germline ends.

Sequencing input: a population of CD138-negative cells sorted from bone marrow. The intended sense of this specimen's cell subset or site label: bone marrow mononuclear cells depleted of CD138+ plasma/myeloma cells by negative magnetic selection. This receptor was identified in a donor at least 40 years old with multiple myeloma. The chain employs TRBV4-2 and TRBJ1-5, with the D gene not clear enough to name. The sequenced DNA is TGTGCCAGCAGCCAAGATTTCAGGCTGGATAGCAATCAGCCCCAGCATTTT. This gives the protein CASSQDFRLDSNQPQHF.